This T cell receptor (beta chain) was recorded in a study of blood T cell repertoires in COVID-19. On the study more broadly: In each case, the material was cDNA or gDNA derived from T cells, B-cell-depleted T cells, or PBMCs.

Trimming pared 2 bases from V and 4 bases from J, leaving 18 bases between. Germline CDR1 and CDR2: SGHRS and YFSETQ. CDR3 length: 16 amino acids. Cohort 3 donors were reported recovered after two negative PCRs, clearance, or symptom resolution. Profiling relied on immunoSEQ multiplex PCR, and the TCRdb table lists in-frame clones only, not all of them. The table includes 490,000 or so clones, more than 85% detected once. Sequencing used PBMCs or T cells enriched from blood (not recorded which). The sequence came from a woman aged 55-75 years who had recovered from COVID-19. This chain links TRBV5-1 with TRBJ1-2; D perhaps matches TRBD1 (6 bases). The CDR3, as DNA: TGCGCCAGCAGCTTCAACACAGGGCGAGACGGCTATGGCTACACCTTC. It yields the protein CASSFNTGRDGYGYTF.